The 29 T cell receptor beta chains below come from one sample, sequenced in a study of cytomegalovirus exposure and HLA in healthy donors. Repertoires were generated with immunoSEQ multiplex PCR, while TCRdb's copy carries only in-frame clones and drops some. The sample lists some 130,000 clones; more than 75% were seen once. The specimen sequenced was PBMCs. Receptor source: a woman aged 18-30 years in good health and CMV-seropositive.

Regarding this clone: The sample contains more than one DNA sequence encoding this CDR3. The chain carries TRBV30 and TRBJ2-7; TRBD1 agrees at 7 bases. Germline V gene sequence: CDR1 GTSNPN, CDR2 SVGIG (reference sequence). CDR3 length: 14 amino acids. V lost 0 bases to trimming and J lost 1 base; unmatched junction nucleotides: 3. CDR3 sequence (DNA): TGTGCCTGGAGTGTAGGGGGACAGTCCTACGAGCAGTACTTC. It translates to CAWSVGGQSYEQYF.

The chain employs TRBV25-1 and TRBJ1-2; D call uncertain. The germline gives CDR1 MGHDK, CDR2 SYGVNS. The V end lost 3 bases, the J end lost 8 bases, and 25 bases lay between the germline ends. The CDR3 covers 17 residues. The CDR3 DNA reads TGTGCCAGCAGTGATCGTTTTGGCAGGTCCCCCTTCGACGGCTACACCTTC. This sequence encodes CASSDRFGRSPFDGYTF.

This clone occurred a few times. The CDR3 loop reads CAWSDGGQALNNQPQHF. The CDR3 DNA is TGTGCCTGGAGCGACGGGGGACAGGCCCTTAACAATCAGCCCCAGCATTTT. V usage is TRBV30 and J usage is TRBJ1-5; TRBD1 matches 8 bases. CDR3 length equals 17 residues. Germline trimming cut 3 bases from V and 3 bases from J; bases unmatched to any gene: 13. CDR1 GTSNPN and CDR2 SVGIG come from the germline V gene (reference sequence).

This sequence joins TRBV15 and TRBJ2-2; 7 bases fit TRBD2. Germline trimming cut 5 bases from V and 2 bases from J; bases unmatched to any gene: 8. Germline V gene data show CDR1 as LNHNV and CDR2 as YYDKDF (reference sequence). The CDR3 totals 16 residues. CDR3 sequence (DNA): TGTGCCACCAGCCCCCGGGGGAGGGCAAACACCGGGGAGCTGTTTTTT. Amino acid sequence: CATSPRGRANTGELFF.

CDR3 sequence reads: CASRPGTDTDTQYF. For the CDR3, the DNA is TGTGCCAGCAGACCCGGGACAGACACAGATACGCAGTATTTT. The chain employs TRBV7-9 and TRBJ2-3; 7 bases are shared with TRBD1. The CDR3 consists of 14 residues. CDR1 and CDR2 from the germline V gene are SEHNR and FQNEAQ (reference sequence). Trimming took 6 bases from V and 2 from J; bases not matched to a gene: 5.

This rearrangement joins TRBV25-1 to TRBJ2-7; 9 bases map to TRBD1. Looked up from germline, CDR1 is MGHDK and CDR2 is SYGVNS. This CDR3 region has 15 residues. After removal of 1 base from V and 7 bases from J, the junction contained 8 bases not matched to a gene. CDR3 DNA: TGTGCCAGCAGTGAATTTGGGACAGGGACGCGGGAGCAGTACTTC. Translating it yields CASSEFGTGTREQYF.

V and J are TRBV18 and TRBJ2-3; D is undetermined. Germline CDR1 reads KGHSH; CDR2 reads LQKENI. Trimming stripped 4 bases from V and 2 bases from J, with 4 bases between. This CDR3 region has 12 residues. DNA of the CDR3: TGTGCCAGCTCACTATACACAGATACGCAGTATTTT. It codes for CASSLYTDTQYF. The variable domain in full, completed from reference TRBV18 and TRBJ2-3, reads NAGVMQNPRHLVRRRGQEARLRCSPMKGHSHVYWYRQLPEEGLKFMVYLQKENIIDESGMPKERFSAEFPKEGPSILRIQQVVRGDSAAYFCASSLYTDTQYFGPGTRLTVL.

The chain uses TRBV6-5 and TRBJ1-2, with 9 bases fitting TRBD1. V was pared by 2 bases and J by 4 bases, with 8 bases of the junction left unmatched. This CDR3 has 16 residues. Germline V gene lookup returns CDR1 MNHEY and CDR2 SVGAGI. CDR3 region: CASSYRGTGMGYGYTF. DNA for the CDR3: TGTGCCAGCAGTTACCGGGGGACAGGGATGGGCTATGGCTACACCTTC.

The chain uses TRBV27 and TRBJ1-2, with 8 positions matching TRBD1. V shed 10 bases, J shed 6 bases, and the junction held 10 bases outside the gene matches. In germline, CDR1 is MNHEY, CDR2 SMNVEV (reference sequence). This CDR3 has 13 residues. The CDR3 protein is CAIRTGSIHGYTF. The CDR3 nucleotides are TGTGCCATCCGGACAGGGAGCATACATGGCTACACCTTC.

The chain carries TRBV25-1 and TRBJ2-7, with 7 bases lining up with TRBD2. The CDR3 loop spans 13 amino acids. CDR1 MGHDK and CDR2 SYGVNS come from the germline V gene. V dropped 6 bases and J dropped 4; count of bases not matched to a gene: 6. CDR3 in amino acids: CASSPVGGYEQYF. The CDR3 region has the DNA TGTGCCAGCAGCCCCGTCGGGGGGTACGAGCAGTACTTC.

V and J are TRBV29-1 and TRBJ1-2; 7 positions match TRBD1. J gave up 0 bases and V 6 bases, and 4 bases lay outside the gene matches. The CDR3 covers 13 residues. CDR1 and CDR2 (germline): SQVTM, ANQGSEA. The CDR3, as DNA: TGCAGCGTCTCGGGACAGTCTAACTATGGCTACACCTTC. Its protein product is CSVSGQSNYGYTF.

The gene calls are TRBV4-3 and TRBJ2-2; D may be TRBD1 (6 bases). Germline lookup yields CDR1 LGHNA and CDR2 YSLEER. The V and J ends lost 0 bases and 1 base respectively, with 9 bases between them. CDR3 length equals 16 residues. Here the CDR3 reads CASSQDPGQNTGELFF. CDR3 DNA: TGCGCCAGCAGCCAAGATCCGGGACAGAACACCGGGGAGCTGTTTTTT.

The chain joins TRBV7-3 to TRBJ2-2; maybe TRBD2 (5 bases). Trimming removed 5 bases at V and 6 bases at J, with 10 bases between. The CDR3 loop spans 13 amino acids. The germline V gene has CDR1 SGHTA and CDR2 FQGTGA. The CDR3 protein is CASSRGGAGELFF. CDR3 in DNA: TGTGCCAGCAGCCGGGGTGGGGCCGGGGAGCTGTTTTTT.

The chain combines TRBV7-9 with TRBJ1-2, with 7 bases identical to TRBD1. The V and J ends lost 5 bases and 7 bases, in that order; junction bases with no gene match: 16. This CDR3 has 16 amino acids. Germline V gene data show CDR1 as SEHNR and CDR2 as FQNEAQ (reference sequence). The DNA for the CDR3 is TGTGCCAGCAGCCCACCTCGGGAGGGGACAGTCCGTGGCTACACCTTC. Protein sequence: CASSPPREGTVRGYTF. Full variable domain (remainder filled in from reference TRBV7-9 and TRBJ1-2): DTGVSQNPRHKITKRGQNVTFRCDPISEHNRLYWYRQTLGQGPEFLTYFQNEAQLEKSRLLSDRFSAERPKGSFSTLEIQRTEQGDSAMYLCASSPPREGTVRGYTFGSGTRLTVV.

This chain uses TRBV18 with TRBJ1-5; a weak D match, TRBD1 (5 bases). The V end was cut by 3 bases, the J end by 2 bases, with 11 bases between. The CDR3 sequence is 15 residues long. The germline gives CDR1 KGHSH, CDR2 LQKENI. In DNA form, the CDR3 reads TGTGCCAGCTCACCCGGGGGTAGGGGCAATCAGCCCCAGCATTTT. Amino acid sequence: CASSPGGRGNQPQHF.

This clone was seen once. The V and J genes are TRBV14 and TRBJ2-3; 7 positions match TRBD2. The germline V gene encodes CDR1 SGHDN and CDR2 FVKESK. The CDR3 covers 15 residues. V was clipped by 2 bases and J by 6 bases; unmatched bases: 8. CDR3 in amino acids: CASSQLSGVTDTQYF. The CDR3 DNA reads as TGTGCCAGCAGCCAACTGAGCGGGGTAACGGATACGCAGTATTTT.

V and J are TRBV9 and TRBJ1-2; 8 bases are shared with TRBD1. The CDR3 extends over 15 amino acids. CDR1 is SGDLS, CDR2 YYNGEE, per germline. The ends lost 0 bases at V and 4 bases at J; junction bases unmatched: 5. In DNA form, the CDR3 reads TGTGCCAGCAGCGTAGGGCAGGGGGCAATCTATGGCTACACCTTC. Translation: CASSVGQGAIYGYTF.

This clone was detected a few times. This rearrangement joins TRBV13 to TRBJ1-2; perhaps TRBD1 as D (5 bases). CDR1 PRHDT and CDR2 FYEKMQ come from the germline V gene (reference sequence). Trimming removed 8 bases at V and 4 bases at J, with 20 bases between. This CDR3 is built from 15 residues. In DNA form, the CDR3 reads TGTGCCAGCCGCAGTCGTCTCCCGACAGTCTATGGCTACACCTTC. This gives the protein CASRSRLPTVYGYTF. The complete variable domain, with remaining parts taken from reference TRBV13 and TRBJ1-2, reads AAGVIQSPRHLIKEKRETATLKCYPIPRHDTVYWYQQGPGQDPQFLISFYEKMQSDKGSIPDRFSAQQFSDYHSELNMSSLELGDSALYFCASRSRLPTVYGYTFGSGTRLTVV.

The rearrangement uses TRBV5-6 and TRBJ2-5; TRBD1 is a possible D gene (6 bases). Judging by the DNA end, TRBJ2-7 fits better; the J call may be wrong. The germline gives CDR1 SGHDT, CDR2 YYEEEE. The CDR3 runs 14 residues. The CDR3, as DNA: TGTGCCAGCAGCTTGGTACAGGGCTCCTACGAGCAGTACTTC. This codes for CASSLVQGSYEQYF.

This chain links TRBV14 with TRBJ2-2; possibly TRBD2 for D (5 bases). The CDR3 totals 14 residues. Trimming shortened V by 1 base and J by 7 bases, and 10 bases separated the two germline ends. CDR1 and CDR2 from the germline V gene are SGHDN and FVKESK. The CDR3 DNA follows: TGTGCCAGCAGCCAAGCGGGATTCGGCGGGGAGCTGTTTTTT. Its protein is CASSQAGFGGELFF.

The chain links TRBV29-1 to TRBJ2-5; 7 bases map to TRBD1. V shed 3 bases and J 4 bases; nucleotides not matched to a gene: 8. This CDR3 is 14 amino acids long. Germline V gives CDR1 SQVTM, CDR2 ANQGSEA. This chain's CDR3 is CSVDPTGLGETQYF. The CDR3 DNA is TGCAGCGTTGACCCGACAGGGCTAGGAGAGACCCAGTACTTC.

The gene calls are TRBV14 and TRBJ1-1; D remains ambiguous. V lost 5 bases and J 2 bases, leaving 21 bases between the germline ends. The CDR3 sequence is 17 residues long. Germline CDR1 SGHDN, CDR2 FVKESK. CDR3 sequence (DNA): TGTGCCAGCAGCGGAGAAGGTTCGGTGGGTATCAACACTGAAGCTTTCTTT. Translation gives CASSGEGSVGINTEAFF.

V is TRBV6-6 and J is TRBJ2-1; TRBD1 matches at 7 bases. The V gene end was trimmed by 2 bases and the J gene end by 7 bases; junction bases not matched to a gene: 5. The CDR3 contains 14 residues. Germline lookup yields CDR1 MNHNY and CDR2 SVGAGI (reference sequence). CDR3 protein: CASSYIGTVNEQFF. The CDR3 nucleotides read TGTGCCAGCAGTTACATAGGGACAGTTAATGAGCAGTTCTTC.

This clone was observed a single time. The rearrangement uses TRBV11-2 and TRBJ1-5; tentative D call: TRBD1 (6 bases). Trimming took off 5 bases at V and 5 bases at J, with 16 bases between the two ends. This CDR3 spans 15 amino acids. Looked up from germline, CDR1 is SGHAT and CDR2 is FQNNGV. CDR3 amino acids: CASSPAEGGHQPQHF. The CDR3 DNA sequence: TGTGCCAGCAGCCCAGCGGAAGGGGGACATCAGCCCCAGCATTTT.

The chain joins TRBV29-1 to TRBJ1-2; 9 bases fit TRBD1. Germline lookup yields CDR1 SQVTM and CDR2 ANQGSEA. Unmatched junction bases numbered 3, after V lost 4 bases and J lost 6 bases. The CDR3 loop spans 12 amino acids. CDR3 nucleotides: TGCAGCGTTGCGGGACAGGGAAATGGCTACACCTTC. Translation: CSVAGQGNGYTF.

V usage is TRBV9 and J usage is TRBJ2-1, with D perhaps TRBD1 (6 bases). There are 16 residues in the CDR3. V shed 3 bases and J shed 1 base, with 14 bases lying between them. CDR1 and CDR2 (germline): SGDLS, YYNGEE. CDR3 sequence (DNA): TGTGCCAGCAGCGGCCGACTCGGGACATCCTACAATGAGCAGTTCTTC. This sequence encodes CASSGRLGTSYNEQFF.

This clone appeared a few times. The chain employs TRBV6-5 and TRBJ1-5; the match to TRBD1 covers 8 bases. From germline, CDR1 is MNHEY and CDR2 SVGAGI. The CDR3 is 14 residues long. The V gene end was trimmed by 6 bases and the J gene end by 6 bases; junction bases not matched to a gene: 7. CDR3 DNA sequence: TGTGCCAGCAGCAAGACAGGGGCGGGTCAGCCCCAGCATTTT. It is translated as CASSKTGAGQPQHF.

The V call is TRBV2, the J call TRBJ2-6; tentatively, D is TRBD2 (6 bases). The ends were cut back, 3 bases at V and 2 bases at J, with 8 bases in the middle. Germline V gives CDR1 SNHLY, CDR2 FYNNEI. The CDR3 is made up of 15 amino acids. CDR3 amino acids: CASSEGGAGANVLTF. For the CDR3, the DNA is TGTGCCAGCAGTGAGGGGGGAGCTGGGGCCAACGTCCTGACTTTC. Variable domain in full (rest from reference TRBV2 and TRBJ2-6): EPEVTQTPSHQVTQMGQEVILRCVPISNHLYFYWYRQILGQKVEFLVSFYNNEISEKSEIFDDQFSVERPDGSNFTLKIRSTKLEDSAMYFCASSEGGAGANVLTFGAGSRLTVL.

The CDR3: CAWMRPYNSPLHF. CDR3 in DNA: TGTGCCTGGATGCGGCCATATAATTCACCCCTCCACTTT. This rearrangement joins TRBV30 to TRBJ1-6; D gene unclear. V gave up 4 bases and J gave up 4 bases, with 8 bases separating them. The germline gives CDR1 GTSNPN, CDR2 SVGIG (reference sequence). The CDR3 loop spans 13 amino acids.